This entry lists 10 T cell receptor beta chains sequenced from one sample in a study of regulatory T cells in long-lasting Graves disease. Relying on iRepertoire HTBI primers and Arm-PCR of CDR3 regions, the team built TCR beta libraries. Using its own MiXCR run on the multiplex PCR reads, TCRdb lists one record per CDR3 protein. Found here are 680,000 or so distinct CDR3 sequences, 16% of them singletons; the top ten hold about 18%. As to time point: newly diagnosed GD, antithyroid drugs for less than 3 months. PBMC-extracted RNA yielded the TCR library. The data also belong to a second study, concerning T cells in Graves' hyperthyroidism and ophthalmopathy.

The input for sequencing was peripheral blood mononuclear cells (PBMCs), taken at new diagnosis, from a patient treated with antithyroid drugs. Receptors originate from a woman aged 30 to 39 with Graves disease.

There are many counts of this clonotype. V gene TRBV27 combines with J gene TRBJ1-6; TRBD1 is a possible D gene (6 bases). The CDR3 is made up of 14 amino acids. Germline CDR1 MNHEY, CDR2 SMNVEV (reference sequence). Trimming shortened V by 3 bases and J by 6 bases, and 9 bases separated the two germline ends. DNA of the CDR3: TGTGCCAGCAGTTTCACAGGGCTTAATTCACCCCTCCACTTT. The encoded protein is CASSFTGLNSPLHF.

In its sample, this clonotype was seen many times. This rearrangement joins TRBV7-9 to TRBJ2-3; D is unresolved. The germline CDR1 and CDR2 sequences are SEHNR and FQNEAQ (reference sequence). The CDR3 length is 18 residues. The V gene lost 3 bases and the J gene lost 6 bases, with 25 bases spanning the gap. Here the CDR3 reads CASSLDPFGRWGYDTQYF. Here the CDR3 DNA reads TGTGCCAGCAGCTTGGATCCCTTCGGTCGGTGGGGATACGATACGCAGTATTTT.

This chain joins TRBV19 and TRBJ2-1; D is ambiguous. The V gene's germline CDR1 is LNHDA and CDR2 SQIVND (reference sequence). The length of the CDR3 is 12 residues. V was trimmed by 5 bases and J by 9 bases, leaving 11 bases between them. The CDR3 sequence: CASSPQTGEQFF. DNA of the CDR3: TGTGCCAGTAGTCCCCAGACGGGTGAGCAGTTCTTC.

Note on this clonotype: Since a much larger clone is just one base distant, this may be a read error. The CDR3 spells CANSSINRANYGYTF. The CDR3, as DNA: TGTGCCAACAGCTCCATAAACCGGGCTAACTATGGCTACACCTTC. The V gene is TRBV11-2, the J gene TRBJ1-2; no clear D. Germline CDR1 is SGHAT and CDR2 is FQNNGV. The CDR3 totals 15 residues. The full variable domain, completed using reference TRBV11-2 and TRBJ1-2, is EAGVAQSPRYKIIEKRQSVAFWCNPISGHATLYWYQQILGQGPKLLIQFQNNGVVDDSQLPKDRFSAERLKGVDSTLKIQPAKLEDSAVYLCANSSINRANYGYTFGSGTRLTVV.

This clonotype showed up many times. This chain uses TRBV7-2 with TRBJ2-1; the D gene is possibly TRBD2 (5 bases). The germline V gene has CDR1 SGHTA and CDR2 FQGNSA. This CDR3 is built from 15 residues. V was trimmed by 4 bases and J by 7 bases, leaving 17 bases between them. In DNA, the CDR3 is TGTGCCAGCAGCTATAGAGGCGGGTTAATGAATGAGCAGTTCTTC. The encoded protein is CASSYRGGLMNEQFF.

This clonotype was found a few times. The J gene is TRBJ2-7, the V gene TRBV5-5; tentatively, D is TRBD1 (7 bases). The V gene lost 4 bases and the J gene lost 6 bases, with 23 bases spanning the gap. CDR1 is SGHKS, CDR2 YYEKEE, per germline (reference sequence). This CDR3 has 16 residues. CDR3 in amino acids: CASSPRGSLRGAEQYF. For the CDR3, the DNA is TGTGCCAGCAGCCCGAGGGGATCCCTCAGGGGGGCCGAGCAGTACTTC.

The CDR3 coding sequence is TGTGCCAGCAGCTTAGACGGGACAGGGTTTTCTGGGGCCAACGTCCTGACTTTC. The encoded protein is CASSLDGTGFSGANVLTF. The chain carries TRBV28 and TRBJ2-6; 9 bases match TRBD1. J gave up 1 base and V 6 bases, and 10 bases lay outside the gene matches. Germline CDR1 MDHEN, CDR2 SYDVKM. There are 18 residues in the CDR3.

This clonotype was seen ten or more times. The chain carries TRBV11-2 and TRBJ1-6, with TRBD1 identical over 10 bases. This CDR3 comprises 17 residues. Germline CDR1 is SGHAT and CDR2 is FQNNGV. The V gene end was trimmed by 6 bases and the J gene end by 3 bases; junction bases not matched to a gene: 8. CDR3 sequence: CASSPRGQGYYNSPLHF. DNA for the CDR3: TGTGCCAGCAGTCCTCGGGGACAGGGGTACTATAATTCACCCCTCCACTTT.

Many counts were recorded for this clonotype. The chain links TRBV20-1 to TRBJ1-1; possibly TRBD1 for D (5 bases). Trimming removed 3 bases from V and 5 bases from J, with 10 bases in between. Germline V gene data show CDR1 as DFQATT and CDR2 as SNEGSKA (reference sequence). This CDR3 is 12 amino acids long. Here the CDR3 reads CSASSGPTEAFF. CDR3 coding DNA: TGCAGTGCTAGTTCAGGGCCGACTGAAGCTTTCTTT.

This clonotype showed up many times. The V and J genes are TRBV27 and TRBJ1-2; D not certain. Trimming cost V 5 bases and J 3 bases, with 10 bases left between them. The CDR3 consists of 13 residues. Germline V CDR1 and CDR2: MNHEY, SMNVEV (reference sequence). The CDR3 region is CASSLREDYGYTF. As DNA, the CDR3 is TGTGCCAGCAGTCTAAGGGAAGACTATGGCTACACCTTC.